Below are 5 T cell receptor beta chains sequenced from a single sample in a study of lung T cells in sarcoidosis with Löfgren's syndrome. TCRdb ran MiXCR on the reads and lists one entry per CDR3 protein. The data show 15,000 to 25,000 distinct CDR3 sequences, with 21% seen just once and roughly 0.7% held by the top ten. Sample: CD4+ T cells from bronchoalveolar lavage. Receptors originate from a human donor with sarcoidosis (Löfgren's syndrome or another form), or a control subject (not recorded which).

The chain combines TRBV7-9 with TRBJ2-3, with 7 nucleotides matching TRBD2. V dropped 4 bases and J dropped 0; count of bases not matched to a gene: 7. The CDR3 sequence is 16 residues long. Germline V gene lookup returns CDR1 SEHNR and CDR2 FQNEAQ (reference sequence). The CDR3 here is CASSSQGLPSTDTQYF. As DNA, the CDR3 is TGTGCCAGCAGCTCCCAGGGACTACCTAGCACAGATACGCAGTATTTT. The full variable domain, completed using reference TRBV7-9 and TRBJ2-3, is DTGVSQNPRHKITKRGQNVTFRCDPISEHNRLYWYRQTLGQGPEFLTYFQNEAQLEKSRLLSDRFSAERPKGSFSTLEIQRTEQGDSAMYLCASSSQGLPSTDTQYFGPGTRLTVL.

Comments on this clonotype: One end of the junction fails to match germline, which may point to a read error. V and J are TRBV9 and TRBJ2-1; TRBD2 matches 12 bases. There are 18 residues in the CDR3. Germline lookup yields CDR1 SGDLS and CDR2 YYNGEE. The CDR3 sequence: CASSAGTSGPSSYNGQFF. The CDR3 DNA reads TGTGCCAGCAGCGCCGGGACTAGCGGGCCCAGCTCCTACAATGGGCAGTTCTTC. Looking up the rest from reference TRBV9 and TRBJ2-1 gives the full variable domain: DSGVTQTPKHLITATGQRVTLRCSPRSGDLSVYWYQQSLDQGLQFLIQYYNGEERAKGNILERFSAQQFPDLHSELNLSSLELGDSALYFCASSAGTSGPSSYNGQFFGPGTRLTVL.

This clonotype showed up just once. A much larger clone lies a single base off, so this may be a read error. CDR3 loop: CAGRSGTSTYSNQPQHF. DNA of the CDR3: TGTGCCGGCAGGTCCGGGACATCGACTTATAGCAATCAGCCCCAGCATTTT. The rearrangement uses TRBV28 and TRBJ1-5, with D possibly matching TRBD1 (6 bases). Germline V lookup: CDR1 MDHEN, CDR2 SYDVKM. CDR3 size: 17 residues.

The rearrangement links TRBV30 to TRBJ2-3, with D maybe TRBD2 (6 bases). Trimming cost V 3 bases and J 4 bases, with 20 bases left between them. The CDR3 length is 16 residues. CDR1 is GTSNPN and CDR2 is SVGIG in the germline V gene (reference sequence). The CDR3 nucleotides are TGTGCCTGGAGACCAAAGGAGGGACGAGGGCCAGATACGCAGTATTTT. As protein: CAWRPKEGRGPDTQYF.

This clonotype was found many times. This CDR3 reads CASRLRRTSGSTDTQYF. The CDR3 DNA reads as TGTGCCAGCAGACTAAGACGGACTAGCGGGAGCACAGATACGCAGTATTTT. The chain carries TRBV11-2 and TRBJ2-3; the match to TRBD2 covers 11 bases. This CDR3 region has 17 residues. Germline CDR1 SGHAT, CDR2 FQNNGV. J was trimmed by 0 bases and V by 6 bases; bases with no gene match: 8.